The 9 T cell receptor beta chains presented below share a single source sample, sequenced in a study of blood T cell repertoires in COVID-19. Libraries were prepared by immunoSEQ multiplex PCR; TCRdb keeps only in-frame clonotypes and omits some of them. The table lists 54,000 or so clones, over 70% of them singletons, with around 3.5% in the top ten. The material sequenced was peripheral blood. All receptors come from a human donor in a cohort sampled during active COVID-19.

The CDR3 nucleotides are TGTGCCAGCACCAACCCGGGGGTCAATGAGCAGTTCTTC. Translated: CASTNPGVNEQFF. The rearrangement joins TRBV11-2 to TRBJ2-1; D is possibly TRBD2 (6 bases). The CDR3 is made up of 13 amino acids. The V gene's germline CDR1 is SGHAT and CDR2 FQNNGV. V shed 7 bases and J shed 6 bases, with 13 bases lying between them.

The gene calls are TRBV30 and TRBJ1-2, with 11 bases aligning to TRBD1. This CDR3 has 14 residues. Losses at the gene ends were 0 bases for V and 6 bases for J; bases not matched to a gene: 3. Germline V CDR1 and CDR2: GTSNPN, SVGIG (reference sequence). The CDR3 sequence: CAWSVGQGAHGYTF. DNA for the CDR3: TGTGCCTGGAGTGTAGGACAGGGGGCTCATGGCTACACCTTC. Based on the CDR3 plus reference TRBV30 and TRBJ1-2, the full variable domain is SQTIHQWPATLVQPVGSPLSLECTVEGTSNPNLYWYRQAAGRGLQLLFYSVGIGQISSEVPQNLSASRPQDRQFILSSKKLLLSDSGFYLCAWSVGQGAHGYTFGSGTRLTVV.

The chain links TRBV7-3 to TRBJ2-3; D remains ambiguous. V was clipped by 4 bases and J by 3 bases, with 8 bases between them. Looked up from germline, CDR1 is SGHTA and CDR2 is FQGTGA. CDR3 length: 13 amino acids. CDR3 sequence reads: CASSSGWTDTQYF. CDR3 coding DNA: TGTGCCAGCAGCTCGGGTTGGACAGATACGCAGTATTTT.

V gene TRBV29-1 combines with J gene TRBJ1-1; the D gene is possibly TRBD1 (6 bases). Germline CDR1 reads SQVTM; CDR2 reads ANQGSEA. Trimming removed 2 bases from V and 0 bases from J, with 10 bases in between. The CDR3 covers 14 residues. The CDR3 DNA reads TGCAGCGTTGAATTGGCAGGGGTGAACACTGAAGCTTTCTTT. Protein sequence: CSVELAGVNTEAFF.

The chain carries TRBV3-1 (or the pseudogene TRBV3-2) and TRBJ2-5; weak D call: TRBD1 (6 bases). V was shortened by 5 bases and J by 5 bases, with 12 bases between the two germline ends. Germline CDR1 LGHDT, CDR2 YNNKEL (reference sequence). The length of the CDR3 is 13 residues. The CDR3 sequence is CASSIQGRETQYF. Here the CDR3 DNA reads TGTGCCAGCAGCATTCAGGGGCGGGAGACCCAGTACTTC.

V and J are TRBV18 and TRBJ2-5, with TRBD2 identical over 7 bases. After removal of 3 bases from V and 5 bases from J, the junction contained 9 bases not matched to a gene. The CDR3 covers 15 residues. The germline CDR1 and CDR2 sequences are KGHSH and LQKENI. CDR3 amino acids: CASSPPAGVVETQYF. In DNA form, the CDR3 reads TGTGCCAGCTCACCCCCTGCGGGGGTTGTTGAGACCCAGTACTTC.

The rearrangement joins TRBV19 to TRBJ1-2; D is possibly TRBD1 (6 bases). The CDR3 is 14 residues long. Germline lookup yields CDR1 LNHDA and CDR2 SQIVND (reference sequence). Trimming cost V 7 bases and J 3 bases, with 15 bases left between them. For the CDR3, the DNA is TGTGCCAGTATCCCGACAGGAACTTACTATGGCTACACCTTC. As protein: CASIPTGTYYGYTF.

The V gene is TRBV2, the J gene TRBJ1-1; D is possibly TRBD1 (5 bases). Germline CDR1 reads SNHLY; CDR2 reads FYNNEI. This CDR3 has 13 amino acids. V lost 8 bases, J lost 3 bases, and 13 bases lay in between. The CDR3: CASFRQPDTEAFF. CDR3 coding DNA: TGTGCCAGCTTCCGACAGCCGGACACTGAAGCTTTCTTT.

This clone was found a few times. The gene calls are TRBV11-2 and TRBJ2-3; 12 bases are shared with TRBD2. After removal of 5 bases from V and 4 bases from J, the junction contained 10 bases not matched to a gene. Germline V gene sequence: CDR1 SGHAT, CDR2 FQNNGV. CDR3 size: 17 residues. This CDR3 reads CASSKTGTSGPSDTQYF. For the CDR3, the DNA is TGTGCCAGCAGCAAGACCGGGACTAGCGGGCCGTCAGATACGCAGTATTTT.